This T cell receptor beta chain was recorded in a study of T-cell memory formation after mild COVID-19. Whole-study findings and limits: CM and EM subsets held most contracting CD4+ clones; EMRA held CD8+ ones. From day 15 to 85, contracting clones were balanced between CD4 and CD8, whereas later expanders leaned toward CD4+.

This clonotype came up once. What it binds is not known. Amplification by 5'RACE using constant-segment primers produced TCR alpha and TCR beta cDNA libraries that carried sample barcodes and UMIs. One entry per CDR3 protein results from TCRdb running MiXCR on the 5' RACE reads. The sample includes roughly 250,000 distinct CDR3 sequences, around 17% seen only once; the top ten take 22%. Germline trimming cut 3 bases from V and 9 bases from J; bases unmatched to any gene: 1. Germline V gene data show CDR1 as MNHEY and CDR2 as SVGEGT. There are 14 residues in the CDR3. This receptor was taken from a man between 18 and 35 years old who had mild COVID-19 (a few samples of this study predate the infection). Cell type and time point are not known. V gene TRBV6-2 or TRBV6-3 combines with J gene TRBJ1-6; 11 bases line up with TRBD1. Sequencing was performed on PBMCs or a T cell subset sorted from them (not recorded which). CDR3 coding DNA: TGTGCCAGCAGTTATGGGACAGGGGGTTCACCCCTCCACTTT. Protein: CASSYGTGGSPLHF.